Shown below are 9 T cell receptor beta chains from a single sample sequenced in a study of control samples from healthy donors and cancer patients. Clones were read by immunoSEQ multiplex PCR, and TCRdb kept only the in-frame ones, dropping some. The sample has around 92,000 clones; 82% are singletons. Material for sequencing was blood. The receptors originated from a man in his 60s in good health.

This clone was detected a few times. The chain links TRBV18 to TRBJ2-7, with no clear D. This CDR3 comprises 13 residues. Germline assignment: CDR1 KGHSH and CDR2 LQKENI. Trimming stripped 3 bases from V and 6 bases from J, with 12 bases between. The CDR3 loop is CASSPSQMGEQYF. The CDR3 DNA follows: TGTGCCAGCTCACCGAGCCAGATGGGCGAGCAGTACTTC.

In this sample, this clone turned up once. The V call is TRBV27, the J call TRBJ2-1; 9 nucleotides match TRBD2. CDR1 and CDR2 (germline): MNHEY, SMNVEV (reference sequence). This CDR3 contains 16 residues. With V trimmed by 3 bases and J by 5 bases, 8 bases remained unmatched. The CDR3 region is CASSLASGNINNEQFF. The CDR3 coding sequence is TGTGCCAGCAGTTTGGCTAGCGGGAATATAAACAATGAGCAGTTCTTC.

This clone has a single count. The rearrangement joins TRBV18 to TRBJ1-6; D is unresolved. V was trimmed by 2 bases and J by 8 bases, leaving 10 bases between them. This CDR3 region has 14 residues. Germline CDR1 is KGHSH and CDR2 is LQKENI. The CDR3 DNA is TGTGCCAGCTCACCATCGGTCACAGATTCACCCCTCCACTTT. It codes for CASSPSVTDSPLHF.

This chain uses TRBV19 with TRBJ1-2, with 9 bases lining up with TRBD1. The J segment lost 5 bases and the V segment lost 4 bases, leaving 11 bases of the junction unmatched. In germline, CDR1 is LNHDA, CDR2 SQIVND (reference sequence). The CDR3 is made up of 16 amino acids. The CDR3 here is CASSSRAGTGSYGYTF. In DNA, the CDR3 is TGTGCCAGTAGTAGTAGAGCCGGGACAGGGTCTTATGGCTACACCTTC.

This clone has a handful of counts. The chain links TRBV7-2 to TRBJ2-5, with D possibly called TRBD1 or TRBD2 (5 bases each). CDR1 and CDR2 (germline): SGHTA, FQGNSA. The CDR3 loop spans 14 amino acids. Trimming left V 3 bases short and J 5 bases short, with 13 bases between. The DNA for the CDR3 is TGTGCCAGCAGCTTGATCGAGGGGTCGGAGACCCAGTACTTC. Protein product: CASSLIEGSETQYF.

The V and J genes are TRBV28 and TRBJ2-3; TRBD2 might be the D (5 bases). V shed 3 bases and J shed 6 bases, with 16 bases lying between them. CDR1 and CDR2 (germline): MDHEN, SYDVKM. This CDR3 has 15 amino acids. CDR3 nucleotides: TGTGCCAGCAGTTTCGCCTATGGGAGAGGGGATACGCAGTATTTT. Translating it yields CASSFAYGRGDTQYF.

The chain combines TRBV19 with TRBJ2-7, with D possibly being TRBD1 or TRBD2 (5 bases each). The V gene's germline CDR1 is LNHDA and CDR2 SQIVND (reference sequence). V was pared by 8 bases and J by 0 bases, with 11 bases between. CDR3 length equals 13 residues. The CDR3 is CASGAGSSYEQYF. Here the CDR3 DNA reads TGTGCCAGTGGGGCAGGGAGCTCCTACGAGCAGTACTTC.

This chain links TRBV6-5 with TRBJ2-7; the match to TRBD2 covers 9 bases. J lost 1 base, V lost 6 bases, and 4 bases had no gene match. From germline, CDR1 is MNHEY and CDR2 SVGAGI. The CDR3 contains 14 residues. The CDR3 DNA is TGTGCCAGCAGACCTAGCGGGGCGTCCTACGAGCAGTACTTC. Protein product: CASRPSGASYEQYF.

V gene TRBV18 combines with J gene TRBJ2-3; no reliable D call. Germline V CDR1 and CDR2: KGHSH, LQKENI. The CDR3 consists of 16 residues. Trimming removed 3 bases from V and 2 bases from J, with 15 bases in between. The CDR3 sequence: CASSPDDRHYTDTQYF. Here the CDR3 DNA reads TGTGCCAGCTCACCGGATGACCGGCATTACACAGATACGCAGTATTTT.